This TCR beta chain was identified in a study of T cells after yellow fever vaccination. Study results and caveats: A limited proportion of clonotypes was detected within both the CD4 and CD8 compartments. Reappearing after the booster were most of the clones from primary vaccination (roughly 96% CD4, 88% CD8).

Germline CDR1 and CDR2: LNHNV and YYDKDF (reference sequence). This CDR3 spans 14 amino acids. Trimming took off 0 bases at V and 6 bases at J, with 12 bases between the two ends. Researchers made TCR cDNA using 5'RACE template switching, and this step added a universal primer site and UMIs. TCRdb itself ran the 5' RACE reads through MiXCR, one entry per CDR3 protein. Of under 300,000 distinct CDR3 sequences listed, 13% are singletons. There are a few counts of this clonotype. No antigen is known for it. This clonotype was obtained from a man in his thirties or forties who received the YFV17D yellow fever vaccine. The input for sequencing was CD4+ T cells sorted from PBMCs, taken 45 days after the yellow fever booster vaccination. This rearrangement joins TRBV15 to TRBJ2-7; tentative D call: TRBD1 (6 bases). CDR3 amino acids: CATSRDDRWSEQYF. For the CDR3, the DNA is TGTGCCACCAGCAGAGACGACAGGTGGAGCGAGCAGTACTTC.